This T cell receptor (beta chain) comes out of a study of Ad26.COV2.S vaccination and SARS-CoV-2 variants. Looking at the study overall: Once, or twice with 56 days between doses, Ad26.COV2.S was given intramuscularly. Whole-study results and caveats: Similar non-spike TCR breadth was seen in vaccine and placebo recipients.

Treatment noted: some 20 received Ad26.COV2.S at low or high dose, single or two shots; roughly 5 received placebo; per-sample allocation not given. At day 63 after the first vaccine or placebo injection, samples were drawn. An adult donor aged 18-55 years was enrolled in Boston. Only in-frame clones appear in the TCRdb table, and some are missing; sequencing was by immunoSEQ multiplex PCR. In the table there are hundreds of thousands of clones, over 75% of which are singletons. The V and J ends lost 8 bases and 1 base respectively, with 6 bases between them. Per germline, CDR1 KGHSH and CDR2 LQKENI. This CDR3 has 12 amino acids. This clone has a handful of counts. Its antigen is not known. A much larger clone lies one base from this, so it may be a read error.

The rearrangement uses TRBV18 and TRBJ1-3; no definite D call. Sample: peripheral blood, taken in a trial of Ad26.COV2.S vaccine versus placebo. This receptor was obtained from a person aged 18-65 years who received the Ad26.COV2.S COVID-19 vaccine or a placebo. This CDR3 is CASQESGNTIYF. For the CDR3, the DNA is TGTGCCAGCCAGGAATCTGGAAACACCATATATTTT.